The next 5 T cell receptor beta chains were all read from a single sample in a study of blood T cell repertoires in COVID-19. TCRdb's copy holds only in-frame clones and misses some; the assay was immunoSEQ multiplex PCR. The profile shows approximately 52,000 clones, approximately 86% of them singletons. The sequenced material came from peripheral blood. The receptors derive from a man aged 55-75 years with acute or convalescent COVID-19.

This chain links TRBV2 with TRBJ1-4; TRBD1 matches 8 bases. The ends lost 9 bases at V and 0 bases at J; junction bases unmatched: 6. Germline V gives CDR1 SNHLY, CDR2 FYNNEI. CDR3 size: 15 residues. In nucleotides, the CDR3 is TGTGCCAGTAGCAGGGGGCTTGCAACTAATGAAAAACTGTTTTTT. Its protein is CASSRGLATNEKLFF.

The gene calls are TRBV5-5 and TRBJ1-2, with no clear D. This CDR3 region has 16 residues. With 1 base removed from V and 4 bases from J, the gap between germline ends came to 17 bases. Per the germline V gene, CDR1 is SGHKS and CDR2 is YYEKEE (reference sequence). The CDR3: CASSLFVAPGAYGYTF. CDR3 nucleotide sequence: TGTGCCAGCAGCTTGTTTGTGGCCCCAGGCGCCTATGGCTACACCTTC.

The V call is TRBV18, the J call TRBJ1-6; 8 nucleotides agree with TRBD1. The CDR3 extends over 16 amino acids. V shed 4 bases and J 7 bases; nucleotides not matched to a gene: 9. Per germline, CDR1 KGHSH and CDR2 LQKENI. The CDR3, as DNA: TGTGCCAGCTCACAGAGCGTCAGGGGGCCGAATTCACCCCTCCACTTT. It yields the protein CASSQSVRGPNSPLHF.

The chain joins TRBV6-5 to TRBJ1-5, with a tentative D call TRBD1 (5 bases). Germline-derived CDR1 and CDR2 are MNHEY and SVGAGI. The CDR3 extends over 14 amino acids. The V and J ends lost 8 bases and 0 bases respectively, with 11 bases between them. Here the CDR3 DNA reads TGTGCCAGCTGGGACTCCTATAGCAATCAGCCCCAGCATTTT. It codes for CASWDSYSNQPQHF.

The sample holds one count of this clone. This rearrangement joins TRBV6-1 to TRBJ2-7, with 9 bases fitting TRBD1. Trimming took 3 bases from V and 12 from J; bases not matched to a gene: 3. This CDR3 contains 11 residues. Germline V gene data show CDR1 as MNHNS and CDR2 as SASEGT. The CDR3 is CASSDGTGRYF. The CDR3 DNA sequence: TGTGCCAGCAGTGATGGGACAGGGAGGTACTTC.